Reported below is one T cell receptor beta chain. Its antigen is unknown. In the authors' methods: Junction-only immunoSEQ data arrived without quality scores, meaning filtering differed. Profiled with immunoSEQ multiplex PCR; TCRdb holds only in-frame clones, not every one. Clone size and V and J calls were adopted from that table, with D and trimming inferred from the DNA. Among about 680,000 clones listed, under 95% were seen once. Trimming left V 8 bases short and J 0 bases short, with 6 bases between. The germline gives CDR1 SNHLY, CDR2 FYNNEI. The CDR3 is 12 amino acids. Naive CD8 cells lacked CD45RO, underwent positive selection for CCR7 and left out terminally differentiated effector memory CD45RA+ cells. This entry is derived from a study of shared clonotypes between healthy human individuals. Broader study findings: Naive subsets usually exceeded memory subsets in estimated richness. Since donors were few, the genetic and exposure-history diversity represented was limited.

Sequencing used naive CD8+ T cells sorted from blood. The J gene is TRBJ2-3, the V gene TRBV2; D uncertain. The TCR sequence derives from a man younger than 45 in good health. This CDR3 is CASEGSTDTQYF. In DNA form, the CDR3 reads TGTGCCAGCGAAGGTAGCACAGATACGCAGTATTTT.